The entry below describes one T cell receptor beta chain. Original analysis: Reference gene primer amplification in the assay estimated nucleated cell counts. Generated by immunoSEQ multiplex PCR, the TCRdb table keeps only in-frame clones and is missing some. The V and J calls and the clone size are those of that table, but D and trimming were determined from the DNA. The repertoire holds approximately 110,000 clones, with approximately 81% as singletons. The sample comes from a study of blood T cell repertoires in COVID-19. Whole-study context: Spain, Italy and the United States supplied samples that represented acute and convalescent COVID-19.

Germline-derived CDR1 and CDR2 are MNHEY and SVGEGT. V was cut by 2 bases and J by 5 bases, with 12 bases left in between. The CDR3 extends over 15 amino acids. The receptor was derived from a human donor in a cohort sampled during active COVID-19. The rearrangement joins TRBV6-2 or TRBV6-3 to TRBJ2-2; D might be TRBD1 (6 bases). The sequenced sample was peripheral blood. The CDR3, as DNA: TGTGCCAGCAGTTACCCACAAGGGGGTACCGGGGAGCTGTTTTTT. Protein product: CASSYPQGGTGELFF.